This TCR beta chain is from a study of blood T cell repertoires in COVID-19. About the research overall: Samples taken during acute and convalescent COVID-19 were collected in the United States, Italy and Spain.

The CDR3 runs to 16 residues. Authors' analysis steps: Amplification of reference gene primers provided the estimated nucleated cell counts. Clones were sequenced by immunoSEQ multiplex PCR, and TCRdb holds only the in-frame ones, with some missing. The V and J calls and the clone size are those of that table, but D and trimming were determined from the DNA. The sample records roughly 120,000 clones, 65% to 85% being singletons. The clonotype was recovered from a woman in her 70s with acute or convalescent COVID-19. Sequenced sample: peripheral blood. The chain has TRBV21-1 and TRBJ2-3; TRBD2, the table's D call, was not compared with the DNA. TRBV21-1 is deemed a pseudogene. CDR3 bases: TGTGCCAGCAGCAAAGAACATCGGGTTCAAACAGATACGCAGTATTTT. Translated: CASSKEHRVQTDTQYF.